These 3 T cell receptor beta chains originate from one sample sequenced in a study of blood T cell repertoires in COVID-19. TCRdb's copy holds only in-frame clones and misses some; the assay was immunoSEQ multiplex PCR. The sample holds hundreds of thousands of clones; 70% to 90% are singletons and the top ten take over 1.5%. Material for sequencing was PBMCs or T cells enriched from blood (not recorded which). Receptors were obtained from a woman aged 18-29 years with acute COVID-19.

The V gene is TRBV7-2, the J gene TRBJ1-5; 10 nucleotides align to TRBD1. The germline V gene encodes CDR1 SGHTA and CDR2 FQGNSA. The CDR3 runs to 17 residues. The ends lost 3 bases at V and 0 bases at J; junction bases unmatched: 5. The CDR3 coding sequence is TGTGCCAGCAGCTTGACAGGGGGCGGTTATAGCAATCAGCCCCAGCATTTT. This translates into CASSLTGGGYSNQPQHF.

This rearrangement joins TRBV7-9 to TRBJ2-4; D remains unclear. The V gene's germline CDR1 is SEHNR and CDR2 FQNEAQ (reference sequence). V shed 1 base and J shed 5 bases, with 9 bases lying between them. The CDR3 is 14 residues long. CDR3 in DNA: TGTGCCAGCAGCTTAGATAACAGACAAAACATTCAGTACTTC. The encoded protein is CASSLDNRQNIQYF.

The genes are TRBV9 and TRBJ2-3, with D perhaps matching TRBD2 (5 bases). CDR1 SGDLS and CDR2 YYNGEE come from the germline V gene. V dropped 0 bases and J dropped 2 bases, with 13 bases sitting between them. The CDR3 runs to 16 residues. The CDR3: CASSVGVYGVTDTQYF. DNA of the CDR3: TGTGCCAGCAGCGTAGGCGTGTACGGGGTCACAGATACGCAGTATTTT.